This TCR beta chain was identified in a study of CD8 T cells in acute hepatitis C reinfection. The overall study: CD8+ T cells specific for HCV NS3-1073 were sequenced.

The time point denotes: naive CD8 control sorted from an acute-time-point sample. Data came from immunoSEQ multiplex PCR; TCRdb stores just in-frame clones and leaves some out. This table holds over 35,000 clones, just under 90% found once. Germline CDR1 reads SGHDN; CDR2 reads FVKESK. V lost 1 base, J lost 16 bases, and 14 bases lay in between. This CDR3 is built from 12 residues. Note on this clone: Its antigen is not known.

Broader study findings: Overrepresentation in the naive pool did not explain the preferential TRBV04 and TRBV06 usage seen in all groups. Exact CDR3 sharing with other epitopes was rare, possibly method-limited.

This sequence originates from a man aged 25-45 years with chronic hepatitis C. The chain couples TRBV14 to TRBJ1-3; D uncertain. Specimen: naive CD8+ T cells from PBMCs. The chain's CDR3 is CASSQVSGVPYF. In DNA, the CDR3 is TGTGCCAGCAGCCAAGTATCCGGAGTCCCCTATTTT.